The source of this T cell receptor (beta chain) is a study of CD8+ T cells in alopecia areata. Extracted RNA was reverse transcribed into cDNA, the sequencing template. TCRdb keeps only in-frame clones here, not all; method: immunoSEQ multiplex PCR. Here the sample spans a few hundred thousand clones, approximately 47% being singletons. Germline-derived CDR1 and CDR2 are SGHVS and FQNEAQ. The V segment lost 1 base and the J segment 16 bases; nucleotides outside the gene matches: 22. CDR3 length equals 20 residues. Treatment reported: oral pan-JAK inhibitor, 5-10 mg twice daily. This clonotype originated in a human donor with alopecia areata. Sequences were derived from CD4+ T cells sorted from blood, sampled at approximately week 36, from a patient treated with tofacitinib. The chain carries TRBV7-8 and TRBJ2-1; TRBD2 matches 16 bases. CDR3 nucleotide sequence: TGTGCCAGCAGCTTAGGACTGACGGGAAGCTCCGGGACTAGCGGGAGGGCACACTTCTTC. As protein: CASSLGLTGSSGTSGRAHFF.